Listed below are T cell receptor beta chains from one sample, sequenced in a study of sequential checkpoint blockade in melanoma. Generated by immunoSEQ multiplex PCR, the TCRdb table keeps only in-frame clones and is missing some. Here the sample spans about 12,000 clones, around 68% being singletons. The sequences come from CD8+ T cells sorted from blood (inferred from file names), collected from a patient given nivolumab and ipilimumab in sequence. These receptors were taken from a human donor with melanoma. The CDR3 runs from the conserved cysteine through the conserved F or W. The D gene is left open where the match is weak. Clone size is shown for a subset of rows, as once, few, many or a class of expanded clone.

D gene	V gene	J gene	clone size	CDR3 DNA	CDR3 protein
-	TRBV25-1	TRBJ2-1	-	TGTGCCAGCAGTCCCCTCCTTGGTAGCGGCTCCTACAATGAGCAGTTCTTC	CASSPLLGSGSYNEQFF
-	TRBV7-8	TRBJ2-5	-	TGTGCCAGCAGCCTTGAGGGGACCCAGTACTTC	CASSLEGTQYF
TRBD1	TRBV2	TRBJ2-3	-	TGTGCCAGCAGTGAACGGGTGACAGGGGAGGCAGATACGCAGTATTTT	CASSERVTGEADTQYF
TRBD2	TRBV6-5	TRBJ2-5	-	TGTGCCAGCCAAGGGACTAGCGGGTTGGGAGAGACCCAGTACTTC	CASQGTSGLGETQYF
TRBD1	TRBV5-5	TRBJ2-5	-	TGTGCCAGCAGCTTGTGGGCAGGGGGCCAAGAGACCCAGTACTTC	CASSLWAGGQETQYF
-	TRBV4-1	TRBJ1-2	-	TGCGCCAGCAGCCAAGATGGGCAGAATGGCTACACCTTC	CASSQDGQNGYTF
-	TRBV13	TRBJ2-3	-	TGTGCCAGCAGCTCAACATCAGACTCCAGCGCCGCAGATACGCAGTATTTT	CASSSTSDSSAADTQYF
-	TRBV7-2	TRBJ1-5	-	TGTGCCAGCAGTGGGCTAGGGGGTCAGCCCCAGCATTTT	CASSGLGGQPQHF
-	TRBV19	TRBJ1-1	-	TGTGCCAGTAGTATGGGCCCGACGAACACTGAAGCTTTCTTT	CASSMGPTNTEAFF
-	TRBV6-1	TRBJ2-6	-	TGTGCCAGCAGTGACCGGGAGAGAAGTGTCTCTGGGGCCAACGTCCTGACTTTC	CASSDRERSVSGANVLTF
TRBD2	TRBV7-9	TRBJ2-5	once	TGTGCCAGCAGCTTAAGCGGGAGGGGTCGAGAGACCCAGTACTTC	CASSLSGRGRETQYF
TRBD1	TRBV19	TRBJ1-2	-	TGTGCCAGTAGTTCGACAGGGTGGAATGGCTACACCTTC	CASSSTGWNGYTF
TRBD1	TRBV7-9	TRBJ1-1	-	TGTGCCAGCAGCCCAGGGGCAGGGGGTGAAGCTTTCTTT	CASSPGAGGEAFF
TRBD2	TRBV9	TRBJ2-1	-	TGTGCCAGCAGCCCCCGTTTTGCGGGAGTCCTCTACAATGAGCAGTTCTTC	CASSPRFAGVLYNEQFF
-	TRBV7-2	TRBJ1-1	medium-sized	TGTGCCAGCAGCTACGCGCAGAACACTGAAGCTTTCTTT	CASSYAQNTEAFF
-	TRBV7-9	TRBJ1-1	few	TGTGCCAGCAGCTTTAGGGGGAGGGCTGAAGCTTTCTTT	CASSFRGRAEAFF
TRBD1	TRBV9	TRBJ2-2	once	TGTGCCAGCAGCAGCAGGGGGCCGAACACCGGGGAGCTGTTTTTT	CASSSRGPNTGELFF
-	TRBV6-1	TRBJ1-3	medium-sized	TGTGCCAGCGCAACCCCGGCCGGGGGAAACACCATATATTTT	CASATPAGGNTIYF
-	TRBV9	TRBJ1-1	once	TGTGCCAGCAGCTCAGACACTGAAGCTTTCTTT	CASSSDTEAFF
TRBD2	TRBV5-4	TRBJ2-3	-	TGTGCCAGCAGCCTCCTATGGGCGGGGGACACAGATACGCAGTATTTT	CASSLLWAGDTDTQYF
TRBD1	TRBV4-1	TRBJ1-5	few	TGCGCCAGCAGCCAAGATACCGCAGGGGGCTGGGTTGCCGGCAATCAGCCCCAGCATTTT	CASSQDTAGGWVAGNQPQHF
-	TRBV19	TRBJ1-1	-	TGTGCCAGTAGTACCTGGGACACCCTGAACACTGAAGCTTTCTTT	CASSTWDTLNTEAFF
-	TRBV14	TRBJ1-2	few	TGTGCCAGCAGCCAGCCGGGTCATAACTATGGCTACACCTTC	CASSQPGHNYGYTF
TRBD1	TRBV6-6	TRBJ2-1	-	TGTGCCAGCGGCCAGGGGGATGAGCAGTTCTTC	CASGQGDEQFF
-	TRBV7-8	TRBJ2-5	-	TGTGCCAGCAGCTTTGTGCGAGTCCAAGAGACCCAGTACTTC	CASSFVRVQETQYF
-	TRBV30	TRBJ1-1	-	TGTGCCTGGAGTGTACTTTTGGGGAGTGAAGCTTTCTTT	CAWSVLLGSEAFF
-	TRBV30	TRBJ1-6	few	TGTGCCTGGAGTAGTGGGAGCTCCTATAATTCACCCCTCCACTTT	CAWSSGSSYNSPLHF
TRBD1	TRBV6-6	TRBJ2-2	-	TGTGCCAGCAGTTATGGAGGGACAGGGGACACCGGGGAGCTGTTTTTT	CASSYGGTGDTGELFF
TRBD2	TRBV7-9	TRBJ2-1	-	TGTGCCAGCAGCCGACTAGCGGGAGGTCATGAGCAGTTCTTC	CASSRLAGGHEQFF
TRBD1	TRBV6-6	TRBJ1-1	once	TGTGCCAGCAGCCCTTGGGACAGGGTGAACACTGAAGCTTTCTTT	CASSPWDRVNTEAFF
-	TRBV13	TRBJ2-5	once	TGTGCCAGCAGCTTTCGTGCGTTCCAAGAGACCCAGTACTTC	CASSFRAFQETQYF
-	TRBV15	TRBJ2-2	few	TGTGCCACCAGCAGAGATGAAGGGGCGAACACCGGGGAGCTGTTTTTT	CATSRDEGANTGELFF
TRBD2	TRBV5-6	TRBJ2-2	few	TGTGCCAGCAGCTTGGGGCTAGCGGGATCCGGGGAGCTGTTTTTT	CASSLGLAGSGELFF
-	TRBV25-1	TRBJ1-1	-	TGTGCCAGCAGTCAATGGGACTCCCTGAACACTGAAGCTTTCTTT	CASSQWDSLNTEAFF
-	TRBV4-3	TRBJ2-5	-	TGCGCCAGCAGCCAAGATTCAGGGGGGCCCACGCCCAGGTACTTC	CASSQDSGGPTPRYF
-	TRBV11-2	TRBJ1-1	few	TGTGCCAGCAGCTTAGGTGCGGGTAACACTGAAGCTTTCTTT	CASSLGAGNTEAFF
-	TRBV30	TRBJ2-1	-	TGTGCCTGGAGTGTAACGGGACACCTTATCTTCTTC	CAWSVTGHLIFF
-	TRBV30	TRBJ1-2	-	TGTGCCTGGCTCCACGGTGGCTACACCTTC	CAWLHGGYTF
-	TRBV4-3	TRBJ1-6	-	TGCGCCAGCAGCCAAGATCCCAATTATAATTCACCCCTCCACTTT	CASSQDPNYNSPLHF
TRBD1	TRBV5-6	TRBJ2-5	-	TGTGCCAGCAGCATAACAGGGGGCTTTCAAGAGACCCAGTACTTC	CASSITGGFQETQYF
-	TRBV6-1	TRBJ1-5	-	TGTGCCAGCAGTGAAGCAAGAGATAGCAATCAGCCCCAGCATTTT	CASSEARDSNQPQHF
-	TRBV5-6	TRBJ1-5	once	TGTGCCAGCAGCTTGGGGGGGGGTCCCAATCAGCCCCAGCATTTT	CASSLGGGPNQPQHF
-	TRBV7-6	TRBJ2-5	-	TGTGCCAGGGGACTCCAAGAGACCCAGTACTTC	CARGLQETQYF
TRBD1	TRBV19	TRBJ1-1	-	TGTGCCAGTAGCCAGGGGGCTGGAACTGAAGCTTTCTTT	CASSQGAGTEAFF
-	TRBV11-2	TRBJ2-1	-	TGTGCCAGCCCCGGCTCGGGGGATGAGCAGTTCTTC	CASPGSGDEQFF
TRBD2	TRBV7-6	TRBJ2-3	-	TGTGCCAGCAGCTTAGAGGCTAGCGGGAGCAGGGATACGCAGTATTTT	CASSLEASGSRDTQYF
-	TRBV7-2	TRBJ2-3	-	TGTGCCAGCAGCTCGCGACAGACAGATACGCAGTATTTT	CASSSRQTDTQYF
-	TRBV4-3	TRBJ2-1	-	TGCGCCAGCAGGGGGGGTGGCGATGAGCAGTTCTTC	CASRGGGDEQFF
-	TRBV19	TRBJ1-5	few	TGTGCCAGTAGTATGGGGGGGACTCAGCCCCAGCATTTT	CASSMGGTQPQHF
-	TRBV7-8	TRBJ2-7	-	TGTGCCAGCAGCTTACCTCCCGGGGAGCAGTACTTC	CASSLPPGEQYF